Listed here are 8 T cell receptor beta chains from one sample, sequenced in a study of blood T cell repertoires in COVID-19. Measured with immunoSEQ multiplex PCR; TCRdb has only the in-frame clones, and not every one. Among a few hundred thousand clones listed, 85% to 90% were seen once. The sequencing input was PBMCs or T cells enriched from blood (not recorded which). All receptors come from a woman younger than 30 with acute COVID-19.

CDR3 loop: CASSPAGVSEAFF. The CDR3 region has the DNA TGTGCCAGCAGCCCCGCGGGGGTTAGTGAAGCTTTCTTT. The rearrangement uses TRBV27 and TRBJ1-1, with a weak D call TRBD1 (5 bases). Germline assignment: CDR1 MNHEY and CDR2 SMNVEV (reference sequence). This CDR3 contains 13 residues. V lost 6 bases and J 7 bases, leaving 15 bases between the germline ends.

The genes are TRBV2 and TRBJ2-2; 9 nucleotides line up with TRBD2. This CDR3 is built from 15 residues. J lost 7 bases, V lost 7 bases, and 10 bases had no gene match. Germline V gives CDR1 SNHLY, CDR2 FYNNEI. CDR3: CASNAGGPSNGELFF. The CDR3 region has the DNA TGTGCCAGCAATGCGGGAGGGCCCTCTAACGGGGAGCTGTTTTTT.

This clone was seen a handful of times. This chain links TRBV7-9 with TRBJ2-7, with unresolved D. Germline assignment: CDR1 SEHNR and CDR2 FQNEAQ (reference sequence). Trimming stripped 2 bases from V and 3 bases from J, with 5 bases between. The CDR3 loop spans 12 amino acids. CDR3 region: CASSLNHYEQYF. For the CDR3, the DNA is TGTGCCAGCAGCTTAAATCACTACGAGCAGTACTTC.

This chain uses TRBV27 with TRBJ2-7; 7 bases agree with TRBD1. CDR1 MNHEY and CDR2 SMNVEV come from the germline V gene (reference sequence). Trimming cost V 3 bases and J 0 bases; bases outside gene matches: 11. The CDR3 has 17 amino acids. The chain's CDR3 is CASSFNFGDRSSYEQYF. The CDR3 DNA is TGTGCCAGCAGTTTTAATTTTGGGGACAGAAGCTCCTACGAGCAGTACTTC.

The CDR3 DNA sequence: TGTGCCAGCAGTGTAGCGGGAGGAGATTTCAATGAGCAGTTCTTC. Encoded protein: CASSVAGGDFNEQFF. The V gene is TRBV7-7, the J gene TRBJ2-1, with 10 bases matching TRBD2. The CDR3 runs to 15 residues. V was clipped by 6 bases and J by 6 bases; unmatched bases: 8. Per germline, CDR1 SSHAT and CDR2 FNYEAQ (reference sequence).

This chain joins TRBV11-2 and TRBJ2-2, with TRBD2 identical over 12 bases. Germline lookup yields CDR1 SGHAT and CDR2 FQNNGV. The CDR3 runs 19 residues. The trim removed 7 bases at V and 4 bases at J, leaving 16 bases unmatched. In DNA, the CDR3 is TGTGCCAGCAACCCGGGGGGAGCTAGCGGGAGGGCCCTCACCGGGGAGCTGTTTTTT. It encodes CASNPGGASGRALTGELFF.

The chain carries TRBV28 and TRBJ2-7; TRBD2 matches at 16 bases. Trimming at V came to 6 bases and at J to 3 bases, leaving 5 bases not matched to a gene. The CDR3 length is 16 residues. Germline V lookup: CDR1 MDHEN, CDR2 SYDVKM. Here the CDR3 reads CASSRGLAGGRYEQYF. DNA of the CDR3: TGTGCCAGCAGCCGGGGACTAGCGGGAGGGCGCTACGAGCAGTACTTC.

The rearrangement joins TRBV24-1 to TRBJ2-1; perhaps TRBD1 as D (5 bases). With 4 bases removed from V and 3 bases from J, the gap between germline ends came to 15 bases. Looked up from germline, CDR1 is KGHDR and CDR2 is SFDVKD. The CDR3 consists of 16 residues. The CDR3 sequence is CATSDPSKGVYNEQFF. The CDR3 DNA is TGTGCCACCAGTGACCCGTCGAAAGGGGTCTACAATGAGCAGTTCTTC.